These T cell receptor beta chains were read from a single sample in a study of cytomegalovirus exposure and HLA in healthy donors. Only in-frame clones appear in the TCRdb table, and some are missing; sequencing was by immunoSEQ multiplex PCR. The table has about 190,000 clones, over 60% seen once; the top ten hold 2.1%. Sequencing was performed on PBMCs. The receptors originated from a woman aged 25 to 39 in good health and CMV-seropositive. Each CDR3 is given without its conserved first and last residue. A D gene is named only where the DNA matches it firmly. Rows may omit the clone size; those that give it use once, few, many or a size class.

J gene,V gene,D gene,clone size,CDR3 protein
TRBJ1-5,TRBV6-1,-,few,ASSEKDIARNQPQH
TRBJ2-1,TRBV7-9,-,-,ASSPTTRQF
TRBJ2-1,TRBV9,TRBD2,-,ASSVGTSGRTINDYNEQF
TRBJ1-1,TRBV6-6,-,-,ASIHSGSLNTEAF
TRBJ1-2,TRBV2,-,-,ASLVGSLGGYT
TRBJ1-1,TRBV4-3,-,-,ASSQAWARTEAF
TRBJ1-2,TRBV19,TRBD1,-,ASIRQGSGGYT
TRBJ1-3,TRBV5-6,-,-,ASSLFGRWGNTIY
TRBJ1-1,TRBV7-9,-,few,ASSLARLNTEAF
TRBJ2-1,TRBV5-1,TRBD2,-,ASTSSGVYNEQF
TRBJ1-3,TRBV6-6,-,-,ASSFPGERGGNTIY
TRBJ2-1,TRBV5-1,TRBD2,-,ASSLEGTSLNEQF
TRBJ2-3,TRBV4-3,TRBD2,-,ASSLKYAGGPPEDTQY
TRBJ2-1,TRBV7-7,-,-,ASSPGPGGNEQF
TRBJ2-5,TRBV28,TRBD1,once,ASSRSQGAGETQY
TRBJ2-1,TRBV9,TRBD2,-,ASSVAAGVYNEQF
TRBJ1-4,TRBV9,-,few,ASSVGAATNEKLF
TRBJ1-1,TRBV6-5,-,-,ASSYMGALNTEAF
TRBJ2-1,TRBV28,-,-,ASTQSFRGSSYNEQF
TRBJ1-5,TRBV7-2,-,-,ASSLLQPFYSNQPQH
TRBJ2-1,TRBV9,-,-,ASSPRQVYNEQF
TRBJ1-1,TRBV2,TRBD1,-,ASSGRNTGAGTEAF
TRBJ1-5,TRBV5-6,-,-,ASSPGGQGGQPQH
TRBJ1-5,TRBV7-2,-,-,ASSLWGLGNQPQH
TRBJ2-1,TRBV18,TRBD2,-,ASSATSGSRNEQF
TRBJ2-2,TRBV29-1,TRBD2,-,SAHNSGSGTGELF
TRBJ1-3,TRBV5-1,-,-,ASSSGASSGNTIY
TRBJ1-1,TRBV28,-,-,ASSLWEGVYTEAF
TRBJ1-1,TRBV5-4,-,few,ASRLNSMNTEAF
TRBJ1-4,TRBV5-1,-,-,ASRVGGTNEKLF
TRBJ2-5,TRBV6-1,-,once,ASSPDSLRTQY
TRBJ1-4,TRBV4-3,-,-,ASSQGLYGNEKLF
TRBJ1-2,TRBV20-1,-,-,SSRAGDGYT
TRBJ2-7,TRBV5-1,-,-,ASSRGQGLIYEQY
TRBJ1-5,TRBV6-4,-,-,ASSESGIYNQPQH
TRBJ2-7,TRBV6-5,-,few,ASSYSRPGGTYEQY
TRBJ1-5,TRBV30,TRBD1,-,AWGIGTGIRPQH
TRBJ2-3,TRBV4-2,TRBD1,-,ASSQPRGSTDTQY
TRBJ2-7,TRBV27,-,-,ASSPGVPYEQY
TRBJ2-1,TRBV29-1,-,-,SAAGREGGEQF
TRBJ2-1,TRBV19,-,few,ASTFRQGGGANNEQF
TRBJ2-7,TRBV4-2,-,-,ASSHDGLAYEQY
TRBJ1-5,TRBV7-2,-,-,ASSLAGLGGQPQH
TRBJ1-1,TRBV4-2,-,-,ASSQSLGGDTEAF
TRBJ2-3,TRBV7-6,TRBD2,-,ASSLAGGSNGDTQY
TRBJ2-5,TRBV11-3,TRBD1,-,ASSRDRGVRETQY
TRBJ2-1,TRBV6-5,TRBD2,-,ASTTGTSSNEQF
TRBJ2-5,TRBV9,-,-,ASSAEGSGGETQY
TRBJ2-5,TRBV29-1,-,-,SVKLSAETQY
TRBJ1-6,TRBV5-1,TRBD1,-,ASSGQGGNSPLH